A single T cell receptor beta chain is shown here with its context. Original handling: Amplification of reference gene primers provided the estimated nucleated cell counts. The data were produced by immunoSEQ multiplex PCR, yet TCRdb's version contains in-frame clones alone and is incomplete. That table is the source of V, J and clone size, and D and trimming were worked out from the DNA. The sample contains about 81,000 clones, more than 75% of which appear only once. The V gene's germline CDR1 is SGHRS and CDR2 YFSETQ. V was trimmed by 4 bases and J by 1 base, leaving 8 bases between them. The CDR3 runs 13 residues. This record belongs to a study of blood T cell repertoires in COVID-19. About the study: Material from acute and convalescent COVID-19 was sourced from the United States, Italy and Spain. Sample material is recorded as cDNA or gDNA derived from T cells, B-cell-depleted T cells, or PBMCs.

The specimen sequenced was peripheral blood. The sequence derives from a human donor in a cohort sampled during active COVID-19. J is TRBJ1-1 and V is TRBV5-1; D uncertain. In DNA form, the CDR3 reads TGCGCCAGCAGCCGCGAGTCGAACACTGAAGCTTTCTTT. The encoded protein is CASSRESNTEAFF. The variable domain in full, completed from reference TRBV5-1 and TRBJ1-1, reads KAGVTQTPRYLIKTRGQQVTLSCSPISGHRSVSWYQQTPGQGLQFLFEYFSETQRNKGNFPGRFSGRQFSNSRSEMNVSTLELGDSALYLCASSRESNTEAFFGQGTRLTVV.